Sequencing of this T cell receptor beta chain was carried out in a study of shared clonotypes between healthy human individuals. Sequencing used immunoSEQ multiplex PCR; TCRdb keeps in-frame clones, though not all of them. The sample yields 450,000 to 700,000 clones, less than 97% seen once. As regards this clone: Its antigen remains unknown.

Terminally differentiated effector memory CD45RA+ cells were excluded from the naive CD8 cells, which were CD45RO-negative and positively selected for CCR7. The germline V and J ends were trimmed by 3 bases and 3 bases, with 9 bases remaining between them. The CDR3 covers 14 residues. The germline V gene has CDR1 SEHNR and CDR2 FQNEAQ (reference sequence). General study results and limits: It was the few donors that limited the genetic and exposure-history diversity represented.

The source material was naive CD8+ T cells sorted from blood. J is TRBJ2-1 and V is TRBV7-9, with D unresolved. The sequence derives from a woman in her twenties or thirties in good health. CDR3 DNA: TGTGCCAGCAGCTTGCTAGAAAACTACAATGAGCAGTTCTTC. Its protein is CASSLLENYNEQFF.